This T cell receptor (beta chain) appears in the sequencing data of a study of T cell responses to AZD1222 COVID-19 vaccine. Regarding the study as a whole: Only a handful of individuals given AZD1222 were seropositive at baseline.

Sequenced by immunoSEQ multiplex PCR; TCRdb stores in-frame clones only, minus some. The sample consists of approximately 150,000 clones, roughly 89% of them appearing once. This clone was picked up one time. What it recognizes is unknown. CDR1 and CDR2 (germline): SQVTM, ANQGSEA. CDR3 length: 13 residues. Trimming removed 4 bases at V and 5 bases at J, with 14 bases between. The sample was peripheral blood, taken on day 0 of AZD1222 vaccination. This sequence joins TRBV29-1 and TRBJ1-2; TRBD1 might be the D (5 bases). The TCR originated in an adult in good health. The DNA for the CDR3 is TGCAGCGTTGGGGGGGATAACCATTATGGCTACACCTTC. As protein: CSVGGDNHYGYTF.